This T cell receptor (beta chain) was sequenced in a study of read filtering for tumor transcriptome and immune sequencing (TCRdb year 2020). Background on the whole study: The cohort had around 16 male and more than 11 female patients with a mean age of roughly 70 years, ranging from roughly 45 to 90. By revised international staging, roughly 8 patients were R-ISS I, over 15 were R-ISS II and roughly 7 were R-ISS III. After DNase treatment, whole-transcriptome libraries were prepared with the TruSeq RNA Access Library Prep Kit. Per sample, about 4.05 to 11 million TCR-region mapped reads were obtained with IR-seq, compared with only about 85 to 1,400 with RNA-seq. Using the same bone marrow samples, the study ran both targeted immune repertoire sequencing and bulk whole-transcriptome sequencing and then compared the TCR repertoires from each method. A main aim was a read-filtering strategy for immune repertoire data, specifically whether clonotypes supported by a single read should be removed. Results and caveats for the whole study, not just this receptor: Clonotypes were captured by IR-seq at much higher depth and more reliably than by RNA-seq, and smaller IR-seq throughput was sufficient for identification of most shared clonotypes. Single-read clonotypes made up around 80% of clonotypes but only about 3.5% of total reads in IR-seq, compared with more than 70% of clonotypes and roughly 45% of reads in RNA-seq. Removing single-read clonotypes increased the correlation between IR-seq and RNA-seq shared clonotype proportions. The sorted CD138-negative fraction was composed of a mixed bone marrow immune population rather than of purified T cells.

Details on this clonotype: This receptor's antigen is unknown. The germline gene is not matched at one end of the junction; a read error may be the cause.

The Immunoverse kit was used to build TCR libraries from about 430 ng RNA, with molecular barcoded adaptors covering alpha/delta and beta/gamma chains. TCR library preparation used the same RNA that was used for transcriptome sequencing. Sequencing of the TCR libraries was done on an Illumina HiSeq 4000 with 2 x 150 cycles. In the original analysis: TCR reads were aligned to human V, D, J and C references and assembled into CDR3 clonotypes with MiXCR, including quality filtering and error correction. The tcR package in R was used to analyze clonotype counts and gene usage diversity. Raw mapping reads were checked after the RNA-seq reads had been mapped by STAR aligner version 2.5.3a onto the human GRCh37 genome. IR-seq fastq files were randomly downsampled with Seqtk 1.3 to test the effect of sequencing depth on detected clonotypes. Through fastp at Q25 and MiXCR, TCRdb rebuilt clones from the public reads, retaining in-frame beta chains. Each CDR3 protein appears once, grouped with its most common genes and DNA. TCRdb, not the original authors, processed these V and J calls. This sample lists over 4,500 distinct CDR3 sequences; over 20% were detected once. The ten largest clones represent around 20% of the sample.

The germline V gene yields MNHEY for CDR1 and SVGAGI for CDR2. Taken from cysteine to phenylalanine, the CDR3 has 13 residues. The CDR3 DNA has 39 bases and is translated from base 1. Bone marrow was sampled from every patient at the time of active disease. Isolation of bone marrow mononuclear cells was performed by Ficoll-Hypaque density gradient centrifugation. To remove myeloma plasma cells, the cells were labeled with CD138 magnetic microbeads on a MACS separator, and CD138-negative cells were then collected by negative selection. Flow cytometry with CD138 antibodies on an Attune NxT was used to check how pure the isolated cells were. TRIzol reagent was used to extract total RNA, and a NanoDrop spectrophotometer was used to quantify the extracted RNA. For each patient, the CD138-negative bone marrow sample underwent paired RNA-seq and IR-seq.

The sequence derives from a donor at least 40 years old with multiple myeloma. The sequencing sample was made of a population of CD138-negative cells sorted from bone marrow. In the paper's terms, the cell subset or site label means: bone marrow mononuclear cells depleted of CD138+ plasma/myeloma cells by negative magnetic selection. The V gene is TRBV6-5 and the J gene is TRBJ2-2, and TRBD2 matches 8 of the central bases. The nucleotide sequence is TGTGACAGCACTTGGTCTAGCGGGTCTTGGTTGTTTTTT. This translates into CDSTWSSGSWLFF.